The clone carrying this T cell receptor (beta chain) showed up just once. Its target is not known. The data were obtained in a study of T cell responses to AZD1222 COVID-19 vaccine. Notes on the study in general: Rises in breadth and depth of Spike-specific TCRs came after two AZD1222 doses. Reportedly, nearly half of unique spike TCRs recognized epitopes outside B.1.351/B.1.1.7 mutations.

In germline, CDR1 is LGHDT, CDR2 YNNKEL (reference sequence). CDR3 size: 16 residues. Unmatched junction bases numbered 9, after V lost 4 bases and J lost 6 bases. The protocol was immunoSEQ multiplex PCR, while the TCRdb copy is restricted to in-frame clones and leaves out a portion. Here the sample spans roughly 150,000 clones, about nine tenths being singletons. The receptor's source is an adult who received the AZD1222 COVID-19 vaccine. The chain has TRBV3-1 (or the pseudogene TRBV3-2) and TRBJ2-1; 10 bases align to TRBD2. Here the sequenced sample was peripheral blood, taken 28 days after the second AZD1222 dose. CDR3 coding DNA: TGTGCCAGCAGCCCCCAAGCGGGAGGGCGGAGCAATGAGCAGTTCTTC. Protein: CASSPQAGGRSNEQFF.